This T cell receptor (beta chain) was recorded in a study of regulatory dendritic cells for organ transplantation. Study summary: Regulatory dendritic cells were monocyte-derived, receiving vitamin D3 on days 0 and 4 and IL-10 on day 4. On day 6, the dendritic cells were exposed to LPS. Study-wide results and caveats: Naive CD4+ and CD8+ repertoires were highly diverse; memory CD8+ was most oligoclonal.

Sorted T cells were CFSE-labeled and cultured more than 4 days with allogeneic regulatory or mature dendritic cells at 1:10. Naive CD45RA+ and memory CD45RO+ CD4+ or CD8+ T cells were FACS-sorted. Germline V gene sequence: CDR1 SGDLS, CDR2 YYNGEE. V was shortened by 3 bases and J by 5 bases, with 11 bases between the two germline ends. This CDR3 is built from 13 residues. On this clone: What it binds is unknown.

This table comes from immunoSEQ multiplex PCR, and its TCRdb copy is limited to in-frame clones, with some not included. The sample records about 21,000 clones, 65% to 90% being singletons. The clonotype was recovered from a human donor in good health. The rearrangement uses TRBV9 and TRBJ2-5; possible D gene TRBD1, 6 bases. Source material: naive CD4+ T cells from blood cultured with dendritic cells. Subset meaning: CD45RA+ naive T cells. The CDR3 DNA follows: TGTGCCAGCAGCGAACAGGGTACGGAGACCCAGTACTTC. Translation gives CASSEQGTETQYF.